A single sample gave rise to the 29 T cell receptor beta chains below, sequenced in a study of CD4 and CD8 cells across lung adenocarcinoma regions. TCRdb re-analysed the PCR reads in MiXCR, keeping a single row per CDR3 protein. The table includes roughly 6,500 distinct CDR3 sequences, 40% to 60% detected once. Material for sequencing was CD4+ T cells from the center of a lung tumor. All receptors derive from a female donor with lung adenocarcinoma. The CD4 and CD8 labels of this study may be unreliable.

V usage is TRBV6-5 and J usage is TRBJ2-4; TRBD1 is a possible D gene (6 bases). CDR1 and CDR2 from the germline V gene are MNHEY and SVGAGI. Between the trimmed V and J ends, which lost 0 bases and 2 bases, there was a span of 17 bases. There are 18 residues in the CDR3. DNA of the CDR3: TGTGCCAGCAGTTACTCGGTTCAGGGGCTGTCGTCCAAAAACATTCAGTACTTC. Its protein is CASSYSVQGLSSKNIQYF.

This clonotype is classed as medium-sized. The chain uses TRBV7-2 and TRBJ2-3; D unresolved. V lost 2 bases and J lost 1, with 4 bases in between. This CDR3 has 13 residues. The germline V gene has CDR1 SGHTA and CDR2 FQGNSA. The CDR3 reads CASSLLRTDTQYF. For the CDR3, the DNA is TGTGCCAGCAGCTTATTGCGCACAGATACGCAGTATTTT.

The chain carries TRBV9 and TRBJ2-1; 7 nucleotides line up with TRBD2. The CDR3 is 12 amino acids. CDR1 SGDLS and CDR2 YYNGEE come from the germline V gene. V shed 4 bases and J 10 bases; nucleotides not matched to a gene: 5. The CDR3 region is CASSPGGMEQFF. In nucleotides, the CDR3 is TGTGCCAGCAGCCCCGGGGGGATGGAGCAGTTCTTC. The full variable domain, completed using reference TRBV9 and TRBJ2-1, is DSGVTQTPKHLITATGQRVTLRCSPRSGDLSVYWYQQSLDQGLQFLIQYYNGEERAKGNILERFSAQQFPDLHSELNLSSLELGDSALYFCASSPGGMEQFFGPGTRLTVL.

The chain employs TRBV6-2 or TRBV6-3 and TRBJ1-5, with 9 bases that match TRBD1. Losses at the gene ends were 0 bases for V and 16 bases for J; bases not matched to a gene: 22. The V gene's germline CDR1 is MNHEY and CDR2 SVGEGT. The CDR3 spans 18 residues. The CDR3 nucleotides read TGTGCCAGCAGTTACTCGACATCAGGACAGGGGAGCAATCAGCCCCTCCATTTT. This codes for CASSYSTSGQGSNQPLHF.

The chain links TRBV6-1 to TRBJ2-2; TRBD2 aligns across 11 bases. The J call may be in error: the DNA end matches TRBJ2-3 better. The CDR3 is 16 amino acids. Per the germline V gene, CDR1 is MNHNS and CDR2 is SASEGT. DNA for the CDR3: TGTGCCAGCAGTGATAGCGGGAGGGCCGAAGCCGGTGAGCAGTATTTT. Translation gives CASSDSGRAEAGEQYF.

The chain joins TRBV28 to TRBJ1-2; the match to TRBD1 covers 9 bases. The J segment lost 1 base and the V segment lost 6 bases, leaving 6 bases of the junction unmatched. This CDR3 has 15 residues. CDR1 MDHEN and CDR2 SYDVKM come from the germline V gene. The DNA for the CDR3 is TGTGCCAGCAGCTACCAGGGACAGGGTAACTATGGCTACACCTTC. Translation: CASSYQGQGNYGYTF.

This chain uses TRBV27 with TRBJ2-1; tentative D call: TRBD2 (6 bases). TRBJ2-7 explains the end of the DNA better; the J call may be wrong. Germline V gene data show CDR1 as MNHEY and CDR2 as SMNVEV (reference sequence). This CDR3 spans 15 amino acids. The CDR3, as DNA: TGTGCCCGGGGACTCCGGGCTGGCAGGACAAATGCGCAGTACTTC. Translating it yields CARGLRAGRTNAQYF.

The chain has TRBV6-5 and TRBJ1-2, with a weak D call TRBD1 (6 bases). V dropped 4 bases and J dropped 3 bases, with 12 bases sitting between them. CDR3 size: 14 residues. Germline CDR1 and CDR2: MNHEY and SVGAGI. CDR3 coding DNA: TGTGCCAGCAGTTTACCTCAGGGGTACTATGGCTACACCTTC. Translation: CASSLPQGYYGYTF.

With regard to this clonotype: At one boundary the junction diverges from the germline segment, which might be a read error. CDR3 protein: CASRAVSSYGELFF. The DNA for the CDR3 is TGTGCCAGCAGGGCTGTTAGCTCCTACGGGGAGCTGTTTTTC. This chain connects TRBV6-2 or TRBV6-3 to TRBJ2-1, with D perhaps matching TRBD2 (5 bases). Germline V gene data show CDR1 as MNHEY and CDR2 as SVGEGT. The CDR3 is made up of 14 amino acids.

This clonotype has just a few counts. A read error is likely, as this CDR3 ends without the conserved phenylalanine or tryptophan. Because the CDR3's place on the DNA is in doubt, the DNA is left out and the CDR3 is given as listed by TCRdb. V gene TRBV5-3 combines with J gene TRBJ2-1; the table's D call of TRBD2 was not tested on the DNA. TRBV5-3 is an open reading frame, and its role is uncertain. With termini counted, the CDR3 has 23 amino acids. The chain's CDR3 is CVLVLGRWRKEKGRRRRRSSGRD.

This chain connects TRBV27 to TRBJ2-1; 13 positions match TRBD2. The DNA end is a closer match to TRBJ2-7, so the J assignment may be wrong. Germline CDR1 is MNHEY and CDR2 is SMNVEV (reference sequence). This CDR3 is built from 15 residues. Here the CDR3 reads CASRSGTSGNNTQYF. In nucleotides, the CDR3 is TGTGCCAGCAGATCCGGGACTAGCGGGAACAATACGCAGTACTTC.

This rearrangement joins TRBV20-1 to TRBJ2-1; no clear D gene. The CDR3 sequence is 14 residues long. Germline V CDR1 and CDR2: DFQATT, SNEGSKA (reference sequence). The V and J ends lost 0 bases and 9 bases respectively, with 15 bases between them. In DNA, the CDR3 is TGCAGTGCTAGAGATCGCGGTAAGCTTAGTGAGCAGTTCTTC. It codes for CSARDRGKLSEQFF.

This clonotype was detected only once. The chain links TRBV6-2 or TRBV6-3 to TRBJ2-1; no firm D call. The CDR3 is 13 amino acids. CDR1 MNHEY and CDR2 SVGEGT come from the germline V gene. Trimming shortened V by 4 bases and J by 9 bases, and 13 bases separated the two germline ends. The CDR3 DNA reads TGTGCCAGCAGTTCGGTAGGACGGGCTGAGCAGTTCTTC. It encodes CASSSVGRAEQFF.

The V gene is TRBV7-6, the J gene TRBJ2-2; the D is unclear. This CDR3 spans 15 amino acids. Germline V gene data show CDR1 as SGHVS and CDR2 as FNYEAQ. V was pared by 5 bases and J by 1 base, with 11 bases between. The CDR3 coding sequence is TGTGCCAGCAGCCATCAGGAAAGGAACACCGGGGAGCTGTTTTTT. It specifies CASSHQERNTGELFF.

The sample holds a few counts of this clonotype. The genes are TRBV6-2 or TRBV6-3 and TRBJ2-1; 10 bases agree with TRBD1. From germline, CDR1 is MNHEY and CDR2 SVGEGT. Trimming took 2 bases from V and 15 from J; bases not matched to a gene: 7. The CDR3 is 13 amino acids. The CDR3 loop reads CASSYTIRTGGFF. The CDR3 region has the DNA TGTGCCAGCAGTTACACTATCAGGACAGGGGGGTTCTTC.

This clonotype was observed a few times. The rearrangement uses TRBV6-1 and TRBJ2-3, with 11 bases matching TRBD1. From germline, CDR1 is MNHNS and CDR2 SASEGT. The CDR3 is 13 residues long. The junction had 0 bases not matched to a gene; V was cut back by 4 bases and J by 6 bases. The CDR3 DNA sequence: TGTGCCAGCAGTGGGGACAGGGGGGATACGCAGTATTTT. Its translation is CASSGDRGDTQYF.

This clonotype was seen at least ten times. This sequence joins TRBV5-5 and TRBJ2-3; D gene uncertain. CDR1 and CDR2 (germline): SGHKS, YYEKEE (reference sequence). The V end lost 0 bases, the J end lost 2 bases, and 10 bases lay between the germline ends. The length of the CDR3 is 15 residues. The CDR3 sequence: CASSLDRWDTDTQYF. In DNA form, the CDR3 reads TGTGCCAGCAGCTTGGATCGATGGGACACAGATACGCAGTATTTT.

J is TRBJ2-3 and V is TRBV12-3 or TRBV12-4; no clear D gene. The germline V and J ends were trimmed by 1 base and 8 bases, with 19 bases remaining between them. The CDR3 contains 16 residues. The CDR3 here is CASSLGAQLGVGTQYF. As DNA, the CDR3 is TGTGCCAGCAGTTTAGGAGCACAGCTTGGGGTGGGTACGCAGTATTTT.

The CDR3 bases are TGTGCCAGCAGCACAACCGGGACCGGGGAGCTGTTTTTT. Its translation is CASSTTGTGELFF. The J gene is TRBJ2-2, the V gene TRBV6-1; D gene unclear. The CDR3 is made up of 13 amino acids. CDR1 is MNHNS and CDR2 is SASEGT in the germline V gene. Trimming left V 6 bases short and J 5 bases short, with 10 bases between.

The gene calls are TRBV27 and TRBJ2-1, with D perhaps matching TRBD2 (6 bases). Germline V gene data show CDR1 as MNHEY and CDR2 as SMNVEV (reference sequence). V was shortened by 4 bases and J by 9 bases, with 19 bases between the two germline ends. The CDR3 totals 15 residues. This CDR3 is CASSYVGGGFSEQFF. The CDR3 DNA reads TGTGCCAGCAGTTACGTGGGAGGAGGTTTTAGTGAGCAGTTCTTC.

On this clonotype: One end of the junction fails to match germline, which may point to a read error. The gene calls are TRBV6-1 and TRBJ2-1, with TRBD1 matching over 8 bases. CDR1 and CDR2 (germline): MNHNS, SASEGT. The CDR3 has 16 residues. Here the CDR3 reads CASSKTGGLTYGEQFF. The CDR3 DNA reads TGTGCCAGCAGTAAAACAGGGGGTCTCACCTACGGGGAGCAGTTTTTC.

The chain uses TRBV7-3 and TRBJ2-1; 10 bases are shared with TRBD2. V shed 2 bases and J 6 bases; nucleotides not matched to a gene: 1. The CDR3 is 14 residues long. Germline assignment: CDR1 SGHTA and CDR2 FQGTGA. CDR3 in DNA: TGTGCCAGCAGCTTACTAGCGGGAGTCAATGAGCAGTTCTTC. This codes for CASSLLAGVNEQFF.

The V call is TRBV20-1, the J call TRBJ2-5; TRBD2 is a possible D gene (5 bases). The CDR3 contains 14 residues. Trimming removed 0 bases from V and 5 bases from J, with 13 bases in between. Looked up from germline, CDR1 is DFQATT and CDR2 is SNEGSKA (reference sequence). CDR3 in DNA: TGCAGTGCTAGAGACCGGGGTTATGGGGAGACCCAGTACTTC. This sequence encodes CSARDRGYGETQYF.

The genes are TRBV10-3 and TRBJ2-1; 8 nucleotides line up with TRBD1. The end of the DNA aligns better with TRBJ2-5, so the J call may be wrong. The CDR3 spans 14 residues. CDR1 is ENHRY, CDR2 SYGVKD, per germline. The CDR3 bases are TGTGCCACCCGTGGACAGGGCATTGGGGACGACCAGTACTTC. This translates into CATRGQGIGDDQYF.

Remarks on this clonotype: No conserved phenylalanine or tryptophan is present at the end of the CDR3, so a read error is the likely explanation. Because the CDR3's place on the DNA is in doubt, the DNA is left out and the CDR3 is given as listed by TCRdb. The rearrangement joins TRBV30 to TRBJ2-3. The CDR3 adds up to 17 amino acids, both ends counted. Germline CDR1 GTSNPN, CDR2 SVGIG (reference sequence). The CDR3 spells CAWPNFHIFCRDKVSPC.

This clonotype counts as medium-sized (0.01 to 0.1%). The chain joins TRBV27 to TRBJ1-6, with D possibly being TRBD1 (6 bases). Trimming left V 1 base short and J 9 bases short, with 10 bases between. The CDR3 is made up of 14 amino acids. Germline V CDR1 and CDR2: MNHEY, SMNVEV (reference sequence). The CDR3 nucleotides read TGTGCCAGCAGTTTATTTGGGGGGCGTTCACCCCTCCACTTT. Protein sequence: CASSLFGGRSPLHF.

This chain joins TRBV6-1 and TRBJ2-3, with D tentatively TRBD1 (5 bases). Germline values: CDR1 MNHNS, CDR2 SASEGT. Trimming pared 2 bases from V and 7 bases from J, leaving 19 bases between. The CDR3 is 16 amino acids. The CDR3 coding sequence is TGTGCCAGCAGTGAATTACACAGGCCTCGGGCAAATACGCAGTATTTT. As protein: CASSELHRPRANTQYF.

A word on this clonotype: An end of the junction does not agree with germline; a read error may underlie this. The chain has TRBV10-1 and TRBJ2-3; D possibly corresponds to TRBD2 (5 bases). The CDR3 contains 13 residues. From germline, CDR1 is WNHNN and CDR2 SYGVQD (reference sequence). The CDR3 nucleotides read TGCGCCACCGAACTAGAAGACAAAGAGACGCAGTATTTC. As protein: CATELEDKETQYF.

CDR3 coding DNA: TGTGCCAGCAGTTTATATCCTAGCGGGGGGGCCAGCGAGACCCAGTACTTC. Translation: CASSLYPSGGASETQYF. This chain uses TRBV28 with TRBJ2-5; 12 bases match TRBD2. J lost 5 bases, V lost 1 base, and 8 bases had no gene match. The CDR3 consists of 17 residues. Germline V lookup: CDR1 MDHEN, CDR2 SYDVKM.